The clone carrying this T cell receptor beta chain was seen only a few times. V shed 4 bases and J 4 bases; nucleotides not matched to a gene: 12. Germline V gives CDR1 SGHDT, CDR2 YYEEEE. The CDR3 consists of 16 residues. The table came from immunoSEQ multiplex PCR; TCRdb's copy has only in-frame clones and leaves some out. The sample has 220,000 or so clones; 84% are singletons. This sample is part of a study of blood T cell repertoires in COVID-19. Sequenced material: peripheral blood. This TCR came from an older woman with acute or convalescent COVID-19. This chain joins TRBV5-6 and TRBJ1-2, with 8 bases fitting TRBD1. CDR3 sequence (DNA): TGTGCCAGCAGCCCAACGACAGGGGTCCATCTCTATGGCTACACCTTC. Its translation is CASSPTTGVHLYGYTF.